Here is one T cell receptor beta chain with its context. This specimen belongs to a study of blood T cell repertoires in COVID-19. Trimming removed 5 bases at V and 4 bases at J, with 12 bases between. This CDR3 is 15 amino acids long. Germline-derived CDR1 and CDR2 are SGHTA and FQGTGA. The protocol was immunoSEQ multiplex PCR, while the TCRdb copy is restricted to in-frame clones and leaves out a portion. The sample contains about 120,000 clones, 87% of which appear only once. The chain couples TRBV7-3 to TRBJ1-6, with D unclear. The clonotype comes from a woman aged 70-85 years with acute or convalescent COVID-19. The sample was peripheral blood. CDR3 region: CASSPFGGYNSPLHF. CDR3 sequence (DNA): TGTGCCAGCAGCCCCTTCGGCGGTTATAATTCACCCCTCCACTTT.